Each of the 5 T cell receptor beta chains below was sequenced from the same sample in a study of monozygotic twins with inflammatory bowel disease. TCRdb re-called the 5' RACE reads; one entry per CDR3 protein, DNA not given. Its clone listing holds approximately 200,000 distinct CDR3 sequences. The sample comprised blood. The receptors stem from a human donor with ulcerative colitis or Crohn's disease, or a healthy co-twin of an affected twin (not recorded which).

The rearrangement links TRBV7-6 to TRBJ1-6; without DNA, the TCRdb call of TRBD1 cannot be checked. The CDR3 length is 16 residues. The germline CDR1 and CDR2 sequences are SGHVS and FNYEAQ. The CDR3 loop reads CASSHTGGADNSPLHF.

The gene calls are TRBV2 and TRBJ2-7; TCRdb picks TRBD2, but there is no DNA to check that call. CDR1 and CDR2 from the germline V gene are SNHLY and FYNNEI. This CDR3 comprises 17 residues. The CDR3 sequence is CASSAPHSGGPTYEQYF.

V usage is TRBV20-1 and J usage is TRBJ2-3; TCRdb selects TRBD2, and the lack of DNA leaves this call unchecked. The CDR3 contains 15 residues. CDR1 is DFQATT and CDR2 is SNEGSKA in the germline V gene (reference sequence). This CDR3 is CSAPGLAGDPDTQYF.

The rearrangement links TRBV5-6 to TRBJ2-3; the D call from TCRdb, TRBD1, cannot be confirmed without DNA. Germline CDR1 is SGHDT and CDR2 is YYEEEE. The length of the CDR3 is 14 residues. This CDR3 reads CASSLGQVTDTQYF.

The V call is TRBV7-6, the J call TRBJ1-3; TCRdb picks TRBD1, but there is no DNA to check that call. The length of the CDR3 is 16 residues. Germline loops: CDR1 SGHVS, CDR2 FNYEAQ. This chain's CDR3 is CASSRLGTASGNTIYF. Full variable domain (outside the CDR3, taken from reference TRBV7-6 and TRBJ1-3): GAGVSQSPRYKVTKRGQDVALRCDPISGHVSLYWYRQALGQGPEFLTYFNYEAQQDKSGLPNDRFSAERPEGSISTLTIQRTEQRDSAMYRCASSRLGTASGNTIYFGEGSWLTVV.